Listed below are T cell receptor beta chains from one sample, sequenced in a study of PD-1 blockade in classical Hodgkin lymphoma. The method was immunoSEQ multiplex PCR; TCRdb's version includes in-frame clones alone and lacks a portion of them. The data show tens of thousands of clones, with around 89% seen just once and approximately 5.4% held by the top ten. Here the sequenced sample was peripheral blood mononuclear cells (PBMCs), taken before the second cycle of nivolumab. The receptors shown here come from a human donor with classical Hodgkin lymphoma. Both conserved end residues are trimmed from each CDR3. The order of the fields is V gene, CDR3 protein.

TRBV5-1,ASSLDAVRGQETQY
TRBV18,ASSPRELQGTYGYT
TRBV7-8,ASPILGTPTTGELF
TRBV19,ASSPWTANTEAF
TRBV11-1,ASSPFDTEAF
TRBV7-9,ASSQTPYEQY
TRBV19,ASSVRSTGRSDTQY
TRBV27,ATSGGGAGYGYT
TRBV30,ACRLAGGYEQY
TRBV28,ASRPGGPNTGELF
TRBV5-1,ASSTGGANGELF
TRBV5-1,ASSLESNSYEQY
TRBV7-8,ASSLRERGRRGLIGEKLF
TRBV7-9,ASSLQGAAF
TRBV27,ASSPSRRGYAANSNQPQH
TRBV5-1,ASTPNSFGGEKLF
TRBV5-1,ASSMTSTDTQY
TRBV5-1,ASSPDGLNTGELF
TRBV28,ASSLGGMGDYGYT
TRBV7-9,ASIPSGGDTQY
TRBV9,ASSAGTGKDTQY
TRBV6-6,ASRGRGTLNQPQH
TRBV27,ASSLSSGTVIDGYT
TRBV7-8,ASSLDRARDTQY
TRBV6-6,ASSPGTGDTSPLH
TRBV4-1,ASSQSEGWEKLF
TRBV7-9,ASSLWGADTQY
TRBV5-1,ASSLDRIHGNTEAF
TRBV4-1,ASSLMTSYLYEQY
TRBV5-1,ASTFAAGATIGTGELF
TRBV28,ASSPRGELF
TRBV5-6,ASTSSWAANTGELF
TRBV27,ASSFSANEQF
TRBV6-5,AVRDRVYTEAF
TRBV7-2,ASSLTVISAEAF
TRBV27,ASSLEVNHEQY
TRBV5-1,ASSQGRTNEKLF
TRBV7-7,ASSSQAGSGELF
TRBV5-1,ASSLDGGLTAF
TRBV11-2,ASSLVSGDYNSPLH
TRBV7-9,ASSLNYEQY
TRBV7-2,ASSIQQGPRGDSPLH
TRBV19,ASSIVEGMFNQPQH
TRBV5-1,ASSHPLERIGQY
TRBV4-2,ASSQDPRTGNTIY
TRBV5-1,ASSLATSGGQETQY
TRBV12-5,ASGSSSNQPQH
TRBV7-8,ASSLVDNQPQH
TRBV7-8,ASSLAGNTIY
TRBV27,ASILGKGMNTEAF
TRBV19,ASRTTGGDSNTEAF
TRBV27,ASSTRTGGYNSPLH
TRBV15,ATSRDIKAGGYNEQF
TRBV5-1,ASSFEGQGSYEQY